This T cell receptor (beta chain) was identified during a study of blood T cell repertoires in COVID-19. CDR3 length equals 12 residues. Germline CDR1 and CDR2: LGHDT and YNNKEL (reference sequence). Trimming took 4 bases from V and 5 from J, leaving 6 bases between them. Donors of Cohort 3 who recovered were those that had two negative PCRs, clearance, or symptom resolution. Original handling: Reference gene primer amplification in the assay estimated nucleated cell counts. Generated by immunoSEQ multiplex PCR, the TCRdb table keeps only in-frame clones and is missing some. For V, J and clone size, that table is used; D and trimming come from the DNA. The sample holds just over 350,000 clones; roughly 90% are singletons and the top ten take around 3%.

What was sequenced was PBMCs or T cells enriched from blood (not recorded which). The gene calls are TRBV3-1 (or the pseudogene TRBV3-2) and TRBJ2-1; D call uncertain. The TCR originated in a woman aged 25 to 39 who had recovered from COVID-19. The CDR3 reads CASSLLNNEQFF. The CDR3 DNA reads TGTGCCAGCAGCCTACTTAACAATGAGCAGTTCTTC.